This TCR beta chain was documented in a study of T-cell reconstitution after alpha-beta-depleted transplantation in children. The CDR3 sequence is 14 residues long. Germline CDR1 is SGDLS and CDR2 is YYNGEE. V was pared by 2 bases and J by 3 bases, with 10 bases between. TCRbeta library preparation incorporated unique molecular identifiers. TCRdb re-called the PCR reads through MiXCR, storing one row per CDR3 protein. The sample has 490,000 or so distinct CDR3 sequences; 12% are singletons. This clonotype was counted a few times. The material sequenced was PBMCs from the stem cell graft donor, taken from the stem cell graft. This receptor was obtained from a human donor who donated a stem cell graft to a child with combined immunodeficiency. The V call is TRBV9, the J call TRBJ2-3; no reliable D call. The CDR3 DNA follows: TGTGCCAGCAGCGTTTCCCCCTGGACAGATACGCAGTATTTT. Its protein is CASSVSPWTDTQYF.